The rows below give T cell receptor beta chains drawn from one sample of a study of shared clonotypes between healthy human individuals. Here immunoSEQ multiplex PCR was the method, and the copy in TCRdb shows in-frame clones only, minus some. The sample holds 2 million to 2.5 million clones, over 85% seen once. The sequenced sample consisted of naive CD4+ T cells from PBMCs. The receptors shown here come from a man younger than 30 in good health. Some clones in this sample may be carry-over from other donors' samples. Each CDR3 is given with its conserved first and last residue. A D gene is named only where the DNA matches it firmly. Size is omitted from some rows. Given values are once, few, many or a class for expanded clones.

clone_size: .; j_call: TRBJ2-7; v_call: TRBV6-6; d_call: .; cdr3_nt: TGTGCCAGCAGTTACCTCCGGGAACAATACGAGCAGTACTTC; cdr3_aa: CASSYLREQYEQYF
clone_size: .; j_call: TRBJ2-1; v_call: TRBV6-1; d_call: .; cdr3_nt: TGTGCCAGCCCAAAAAACCCCGGCTACAATGAGCAGTTCTTC; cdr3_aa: CASPKNPGYNEQFF
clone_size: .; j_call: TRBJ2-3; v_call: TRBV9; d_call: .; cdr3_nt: TGTGCCAGCCGGAGGGGGTATAGCACAGATACGCAGTATTTT; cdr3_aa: CASRRGYSTDTQYF
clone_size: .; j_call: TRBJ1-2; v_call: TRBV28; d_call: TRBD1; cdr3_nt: TGTGCCAGCAGTTTCTCAGGGGGCTTTAACTATGGCTACACCTTC; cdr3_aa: CASSFSGGFNYGYTF
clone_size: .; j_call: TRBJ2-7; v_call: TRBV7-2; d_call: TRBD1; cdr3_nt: TGTGCCAGCAGCTCGCAGTCCCGGGACAGACCCTACGAGCAGTACTTC; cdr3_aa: CASSSQSRDRPYEQYF
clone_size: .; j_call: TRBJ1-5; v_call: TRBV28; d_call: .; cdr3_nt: TGTGCCAGCAGGCGAGGGGTTTTTGAGCCCCAGCATTTT; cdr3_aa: CASRRGVFEPQHF
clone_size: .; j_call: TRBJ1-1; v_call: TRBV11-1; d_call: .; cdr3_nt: TGTGCCAGCAGCTTAGTGACATTGAACACTGAAGCTTTCTTT; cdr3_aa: CASSLVTLNTEAFF
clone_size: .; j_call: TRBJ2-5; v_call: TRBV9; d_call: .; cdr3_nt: TGTGCCAGCAGCGCCCAGGACGAGTACCAAGAGACCCAGTACTTC; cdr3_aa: CASSAQDEYQETQYF
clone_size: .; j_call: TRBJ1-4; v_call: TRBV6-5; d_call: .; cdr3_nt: TGTGCCAGCAGTTACTCGGGGGGCCGGGAAAAACTGTTTTTT; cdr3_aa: CASSYSGGREKLFF
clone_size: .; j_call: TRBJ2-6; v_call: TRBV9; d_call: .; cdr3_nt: TGTGCCAGCCGGCCCTCTGGGGCCAACGTCCTGACTTTC; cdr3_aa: CASRPSGANVLTF
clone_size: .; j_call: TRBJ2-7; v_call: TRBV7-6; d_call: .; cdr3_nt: TGTGCCAGCAGCCTGTATCCCCAGGGGCAGAGGTCCTACGAGCAGTACTTC; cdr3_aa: CASSLYPQGQRSYEQYF
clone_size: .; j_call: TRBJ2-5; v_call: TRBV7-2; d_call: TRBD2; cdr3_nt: TGTGCCAGCAGCTACAGACTAGCGGAGGGTGAGACCCAGTACTTC; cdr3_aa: CASSYRLAEGETQYF
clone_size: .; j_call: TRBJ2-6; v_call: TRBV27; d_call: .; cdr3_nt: TGTGCCAGCAGTTTAAGGCAGGGAGGCTCTGGGGCCAACGTCCTGACTTTC; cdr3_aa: CASSLRQGGSGANVLTF
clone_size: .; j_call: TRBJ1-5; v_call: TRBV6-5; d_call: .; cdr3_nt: TGTGCCAGCAGTTACTCGACGAGGGTGACCCAGCCCCAGCATTTT; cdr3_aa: CASSYSTRVTQPQHF
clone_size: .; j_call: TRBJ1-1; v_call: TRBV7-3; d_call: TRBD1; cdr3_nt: TGTGCCAGCAGCCCAAACCCGGCAGGGGGCAACACTGAAGCTTTCTTT; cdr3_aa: CASSPNPAGGNTEAFF
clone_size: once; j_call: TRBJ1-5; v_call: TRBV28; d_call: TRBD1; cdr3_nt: TGTGCCAGCAGTTTGGGAGGAGGGGGCGCAGGTCCCCAGCATTTT; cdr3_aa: CASSLGGGGAGPQHF